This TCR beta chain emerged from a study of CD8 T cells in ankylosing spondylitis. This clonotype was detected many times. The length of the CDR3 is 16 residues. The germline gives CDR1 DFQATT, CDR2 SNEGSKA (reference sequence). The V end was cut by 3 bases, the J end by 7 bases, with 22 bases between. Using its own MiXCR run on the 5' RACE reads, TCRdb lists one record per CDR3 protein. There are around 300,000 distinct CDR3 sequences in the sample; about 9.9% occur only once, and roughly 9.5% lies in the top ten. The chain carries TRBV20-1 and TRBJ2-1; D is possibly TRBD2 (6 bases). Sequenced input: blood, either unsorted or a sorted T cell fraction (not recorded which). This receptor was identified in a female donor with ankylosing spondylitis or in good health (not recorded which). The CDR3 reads CSASSGTTGASNEQFF. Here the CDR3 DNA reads TGCAGTGCTAGCTCAGGGACGACGGGAGCAAGTAATGAGCAGTTCTTC.